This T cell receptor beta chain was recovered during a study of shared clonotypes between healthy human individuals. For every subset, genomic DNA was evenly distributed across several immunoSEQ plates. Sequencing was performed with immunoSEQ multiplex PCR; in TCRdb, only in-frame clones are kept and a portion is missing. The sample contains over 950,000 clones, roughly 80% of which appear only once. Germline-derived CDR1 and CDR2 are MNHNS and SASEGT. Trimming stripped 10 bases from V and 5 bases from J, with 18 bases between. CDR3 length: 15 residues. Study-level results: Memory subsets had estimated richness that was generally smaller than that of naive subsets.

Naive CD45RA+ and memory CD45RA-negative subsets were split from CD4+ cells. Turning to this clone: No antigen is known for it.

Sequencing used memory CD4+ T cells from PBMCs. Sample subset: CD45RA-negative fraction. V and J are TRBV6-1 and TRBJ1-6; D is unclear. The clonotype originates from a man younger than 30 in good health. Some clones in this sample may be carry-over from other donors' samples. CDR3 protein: CATSERRPDNSPLHF. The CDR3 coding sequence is TGTGCCACCTCGGAGCGCCGACCTGATAATTCACCCCTCCACTTT.